This TCR beta chain was documented in a study of cytotoxic CD8 clonotypes in ibrutinib-treated CLL. Study-level information: Within the patient group, eleven to twelve were relapsed/refractory and some 15 treatment-naive, and around 18 were IGHV unmutated. Findings and caveats of the study: Clonality at baseline surpassed age-matched healthy donors and tracked circulating CD8+ T-cell counts. Clonality increased with ibrutinib response but returned toward baseline at progression.

The method was immunoSEQ multiplex PCR; TCRdb's version includes in-frame clones alone and lacks a portion of them. Of 110,000 to 150,000 clones in the sample, 60% to 85% were seen once. CDR1 and CDR2 from the germline V gene are KGHSH and LQKENI. V gave up 2 bases and J gave up 5 bases; unmatched junction bases: 5. The CDR3 spans 14 residues. This clone was picked up a small number of times. Its antigen remains unknown. The sequenced sample was PBMCs, obtained after 24 months of ibrutinib treatment. This sequence joins TRBV18 and TRBJ2-7, with 8 positions matching TRBD1. The source is a human donor with chronic lymphocytic leukemia. DNA for the CDR3: TGTGCCAGCTCACCAATAACAGGGGGAGACGAGCAGTACTTC. Protein product: CASSPITGGDEQYF.